This T cell receptor beta chain derives from a study of blood T cell repertoires in COVID-19. About the study: T cells, B-cell-depleted T cells, or PBMCs supplied cDNA or gDNA.

CDR3 length: 14 amino acids. The germline gives CDR1 MNHEY, CDR2 SVGAGI. V lost 8 bases and J lost 3, with 16 bases in between. Using immunoSEQ multiplex PCR, the repertoire was profiled, and TCRdb retains in-frame clones only, with some absent. The sample lists approximately 220,000 clones; roughly 80% were seen once. V is TRBV6-5 and J is TRBJ1-1; D not resolved. The sequencing sample was made of peripheral blood. This sequence originates from a woman aged 35 to 49 with active or convalescent COVID-19. The CDR3 DNA reads as TGTGCCAGCCGGCCCAGGTCAGAGTACACTGAAGCTTTCTTT. This gives the protein CASRPRSEYTEAFF.